Reported below is one T cell receptor beta chain. Its antigen remains unidentified. The data derive from a study of radiation and T cells in renal cell carcinoma. Study-wide background: Nephrectomy followed 15 Gy stereotactic body radiation by 4 weeks. Points from the study as a whole: Top tumor clonotypes rose in blood 2 weeks post-radiation, then contracted.

Some clones are missing from TCRdb's copy, which holds only in-frame ones; the method was immunoSEQ multiplex PCR. The table has some 26,000 clones, 81% seen once; the top ten hold 25% to 40%. Specified time point: blood 2 weeks post-SBRT. The treatment here: 15 Gy SBRT to primary tumor, nephrectomy 4 weeks later. Serial blood draws occurred at baseline and 2 and 4 weeks post-SBRT. The sequences come from blood, collected from a patient whose treatment included radiotherapy and nephrectomy. The receptor was isolated from a man between 60 and 75 years old with renal cell carcinoma.

Written as DNA, the CDR3 is TGTGCCAGCAGCATCCGGGACATGAGCACTGAAGCTTTCTTT. This codes for CASSIRDMSTEAFF. V is TRBV9 and J is TRBJ1-1; D is possibly TRBD1 (6 bases). The germline gives CDR1 SGDLS, CDR2 YYNGEE. Trimming took 4 bases from V and 4 from J, leaving 14 bases between them. The CDR3 sequence is 14 residues long.